The present TCR beta chain was sequenced within a study of cytomegalovirus exposure and HLA in healthy donors. Study-wide background: The 90 to 150 validation repertoires, a later analysis reported, used the same platform as the approximately 670 first-cohort repertoires. General study points: Many donors carried some public TCRs, although rarity characterized most TCR sequences. Cytomegalovirus-associated status was assigned to more than 150 TCR beta chains.

With regard to this clone: Its target is unknown.

Here immunoSEQ multiplex PCR was the method, and the copy in TCRdb shows in-frame clones only, minus some. The sample lists around 130,000 clones, about 90% occurring once. V gave up 6 bases and J gave up 2 bases, with 8 bases separating them. CDR1 is SNHLY, CDR2 FYNNEI, per germline. This CDR3 comprises 13 residues. The sequenced sample consisted of PBMCs. This chain joins TRBV2 and TRBJ1-3; D not resolved. This sequence originates from a man between 25 and 39 years old in good health and CMV-seronegative. DNA for the CDR3: TGTGCCAGCAGCCGGGGTCCTGGAAACACCATATATTTT. Amino acids: CASSRGPGNTIYF.